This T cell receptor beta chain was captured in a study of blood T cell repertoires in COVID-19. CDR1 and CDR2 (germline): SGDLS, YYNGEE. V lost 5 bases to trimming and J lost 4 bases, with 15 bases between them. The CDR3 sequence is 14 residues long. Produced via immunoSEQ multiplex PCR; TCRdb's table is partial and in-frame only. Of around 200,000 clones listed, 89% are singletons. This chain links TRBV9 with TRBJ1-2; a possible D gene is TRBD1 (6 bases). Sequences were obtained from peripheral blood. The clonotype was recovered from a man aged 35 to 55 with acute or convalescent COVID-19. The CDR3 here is CASSRSGTPYGYTF. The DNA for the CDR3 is TGTGCCAGCAGTAGATCCGGGACACCCTATGGCTACACCTTC.